This entry lists 20 T cell receptor beta chains sequenced from one sample in a study of vaccination effects on CD4 cells after COVID-19. Their specific antigens are unknown. Viral peptide pool expansion of antigen-specific CD4+ T cells preceded sequencing in the ViraFEST assay. Researchers isolated CD4+ T cells once ten to eleven days of culture had elapsed. The healthy vaccine recipients, who had no prior SARS-CoV-2 infection, showed negative nucleocapsid antibodies. TCRdb keeps only in-frame clones here, not all; method: immunoSEQ multiplex PCR. The profile covers about 22,000 clones, with 73% appearing a single time and 26% taken by the ten largest. This specimen was CD4+ T cells from PBMCs cultured with HCoV-NL63 spike peptides, taken before COVID-19 vaccination. The receptors were gathered from a human donor who received a COVID-19 vaccine.

The chain uses TRBV23-1 and TRBJ1-1; D is ambiguous. TRBV23-1 is marked as an open reading frame, function uncertain. V was trimmed by 3 bases and J by 3 bases, leaving 8 bases between them. The CDR3 is made up of 13 amino acids. The CDR3 reads CASSQRQHTEAFF. CDR3 nucleotides: TGCGCCAGCAGTCAGAGACAACACACTGAAGCTTTCTTT.

This chain uses TRBV27 with TRBJ2-1; tentative D call: TRBD2 (6 bases). Germline CDR1 and CDR2: MNHEY and SMNVEV (reference sequence). Trimming stripped 5 bases from V and 12 bases from J, with 14 bases between. The CDR3 loop spans 12 amino acids. The CDR3 DNA sequence: TGTGCCAGCAGTGGTTTAGCGGAAAGGCAGTTCTTC. Translated: CASSGLAERQFF.

The chain is built from TRBV28 and TRBJ1-2; no firm D call. Germline lookup yields CDR1 MDHEN and CDR2 SYDVKM. Trimming cost V 3 bases and J 1 base, with 9 bases left between them. The CDR3 runs to 14 residues. CDR3 in DNA: TGTGCCAGCAGTTTTAGCAATCGTAACTATGGCTACACCTTC. Translating gives CASSFSNRNYGYTF.

This chain connects TRBV12-3 or TRBV12-4 to TRBJ1-1; D gene unclear. With 5 bases removed from V and 5 bases from J, the gap between germline ends came to 6 bases. The CDR3 covers 11 residues. CDR3 DNA: TGTGCCAGCAGTATAGGGACTGAAGCTTTCTTT. Residues: CASSIGTEAFF.

This chain uses TRBV12-3 or TRBV12-4 with TRBJ1-1; D not resolved. CDR3 size: 13 residues. The ends were cut back, 6 bases at V and 4 bases at J, with 12 bases in the middle. CDR3: CASSLRKGTEAFF. Here the CDR3 DNA reads TGTGCCAGCAGCCTCAGGAAGGGCACTGAAGCTTTCTTT.

CDR3 loop: CASSQERSRGTGNTIYF. CDR3 bases: TGCGCCAGCAGCCAAGAGAGGAGCAGGGGAACTGGAAACACCATATATTTT. The chain has TRBV4-3 and TRBJ1-3, with a possible D match to TRBD1 (6 bases). Trimming cost V 0 bases and J 2 bases, with 14 bases left between them. The germline V gene encodes CDR1 LGHNA and CDR2 YSLEER. The CDR3 spans 17 residues.

The chain has TRBV7-8 and TRBJ1-1; no reliable D call. CDR3 length: 13 residues. CDR1 is SGHVS and CDR2 is FQNEAQ in the germline V gene. V gave up 3 bases and J gave up 3 bases, with 8 bases separating them. In DNA form, the CDR3 reads TGTGCCAGCAGCTTCCCAGGTCACACTGAAGCTTTCTTT. This translates into CASSFPGHTEAFF.

About this clone itself: At one of its ends the junction is not consistent with the germline gene, which may arise from a read error. The chain combines TRBV7-7 with TRBJ2-2, with D unresolved. Per germline, CDR1 SSHAT and CDR2 FNYEAQ (reference sequence). The length of the CDR3 is 16 residues. This chain's CDR3 is CASSLDGGLNTGELFF. CDR3 DNA sequence: TGTGCTAGCAGCTTAGACGGTGGATTGAACACCGGGGAGCTGTTTTTT.

There are a few counts of this clone. The J gene is TRBJ1-6, the V gene TRBV3-1 (or the pseudogene TRBV3-2); D uncertain. The CDR3 runs 13 residues. Germline V gives CDR1 LGHDT, CDR2 YNNKEL (reference sequence). V shed 3 bases and J shed 10 bases, with 10 bases lying between them. This chain's CDR3 is CASSHDSESPLHF. In DNA form, the CDR3 reads TGTGCCAGCAGCCACGACTCTGAGTCACCCCTCCACTTT.

This clone was seen a handful of times. The CDR3 DNA sequence: TGCGCCAGCAGCCCCCGCTTGGGTCTTTCCTACAATGAGCAGTTCTTC. Its translation: CASSPRLGLSYNEQFF. The genes are TRBV5-1 and TRBJ2-1; D is undetermined. The CDR3 extends over 16 amino acids. Germline-derived CDR1 and CDR2 are SGHRS and YFSETQ. V lost 4 bases and J lost 1, with 15 bases in between.

This chain connects TRBV19 to TRBJ1-2; 8 bases map to TRBD1. J gave up 0 bases and V 4 bases, and 10 bases lay outside the gene matches. Germline CDR1 reads LNHDA; CDR2 reads SQIVND (reference sequence). CDR3 length equals 17 residues. The CDR3 region has the DNA TGTGCCAGTAGTACCTCCTTGGGACAGGCGACTAACTATGGCTACACCTTC. Translating gives CASSTSLGQATNYGYTF.

This clone has only one observation. This chain joins TRBV19 and TRBJ2-7, with 14 bases identical to TRBD2. J was trimmed by 5 bases and V by 5 bases; bases with no gene match: 5. This CDR3 is built from 15 residues. From germline, CDR1 is LNHDA and CDR2 SQIVND (reference sequence). CDR3 amino acids: CASSPGTSGSDEQYF. The CDR3 bases are TGTGCCAGTAGTCCTGGGACTAGCGGGAGCGACGAGCAGTACTTC.

This clone has only a few counts. The chain couples TRBV18 to TRBJ1-6, with D possibly being TRBD1 (6 bases). Trimming removed 3 bases from V and 7 bases from J, with 10 bases in between. The CDR3 runs to 14 residues. Germline CDR1 and CDR2: KGHSH and LQKENI. CDR3 in amino acids: CASSPGHGNSPLHF. CDR3 DNA: TGTGCCAGCTCACCGGGACACGGGAATTCACCCCTCCACTTT.

V gene TRBV4-1 combines with J gene TRBJ1-5; 7 nucleotides match TRBD1. CDR3 length: 18 amino acids. The germline V gene encodes CDR1 MGHRA and CDR2 YSYEKL. Unmatched junction bases numbered 14, after V lost 0 bases and J lost 6 bases. The CDR3 sequence: CASSQDPLNNRGSQPQHF. The CDR3 nucleotides are TGCGCCAGCAGCCAAGACCCGCTCAACAACAGGGGAAGTCAGCCCCAGCATTTT.

The chain uses TRBV7-2 and TRBJ2-5; TRBD2 is a possible D gene (5 bases). The germline V and J ends were trimmed by 5 bases and 5 bases, with 15 bases remaining between them. Looked up from germline, CDR1 is SGHTA and CDR2 is FQGNSA. The CDR3 is 14 amino acids. CDR3 coding DNA: TGTGCCAGCAGCCCCGACTATACGGAGGAGACCCAGTACTTC. Residues: CASSPDYTEETQYF.

This clone has a handful of counts. V is TRBV9 and J is TRBJ2-7; the match to TRBD2 covers 9 bases. The length of the CDR3 is 18 residues. V shed 3 bases and J 4 bases; nucleotides not matched to a gene: 17. The germline V gene encodes CDR1 SGDLS and CDR2 YYNGEE. In DNA form, the CDR3 reads TGTGCCAGCAGCGCCTCGGTGGGAGGGGCGACTAGCGGTTACGAGCAGTACTTC. This codes for CASSASVGGATSGYEQYF.

V and J are TRBV9 and TRBJ1-3, with a weak D call TRBD1 (5 bases). The CDR3 runs to 17 residues. CDR1 and CDR2 from the germline V gene are SGDLS and YYNGEE. With 0 bases removed from V and 3 bases from J, the gap between germline ends came to 16 bases. CDR3 DNA: TGTGCCAGCAGCGTAGCTCTAGACAGCGTAGTTGGAAACACCATATATTTT. Its translation is CASSVALDSVVGNTIYF.

V usage is TRBV24-1 and J usage is TRBJ2-1; the D gene is possibly TRBD2 (6 bases). Trimming left V 1 base short and J 1 base short, with 10 bases between. The CDR3 spans 16 residues. Germline V gene data show CDR1 as KGHDR and CDR2 as SFDVKD. The CDR3 spells CATSDFRRGSYNEQFF. The CDR3 DNA reads TGTGCCACCAGTGATTTTAGGCGGGGTTCCTACAATGAGCAGTTCTTC.

V is TRBV24-1 and J is TRBJ2-2, with D unclear. Germline-derived CDR1 and CDR2 are KGHDR and SFDVKD. The CDR3 contains 14 residues. Trimming removed 3 bases from V and 5 bases from J, with 9 bases in between. The CDR3 sequence is CATSDPPPTGELFF. The CDR3 nucleotides read TGTGCCACCAGTGATCCCCCCCCGACCGGGGAGCTGTTTTTT.

The chain is built from TRBV6-5 and TRBJ2-3; 9 bases agree with TRBD2. Germline V gene data show CDR1 as MNHEY and CDR2 as SVGAGI. The trim removed 7 bases at V and 2 bases at J, leaving 7 bases unmatched. The CDR3 is 15 residues long. The CDR3 region has the DNA TGTGCCAGCAAGGGGCGGGAGGGCCTCACAGATACGCAGTATTTT. Protein sequence: CASKGREGLTDTQYF.